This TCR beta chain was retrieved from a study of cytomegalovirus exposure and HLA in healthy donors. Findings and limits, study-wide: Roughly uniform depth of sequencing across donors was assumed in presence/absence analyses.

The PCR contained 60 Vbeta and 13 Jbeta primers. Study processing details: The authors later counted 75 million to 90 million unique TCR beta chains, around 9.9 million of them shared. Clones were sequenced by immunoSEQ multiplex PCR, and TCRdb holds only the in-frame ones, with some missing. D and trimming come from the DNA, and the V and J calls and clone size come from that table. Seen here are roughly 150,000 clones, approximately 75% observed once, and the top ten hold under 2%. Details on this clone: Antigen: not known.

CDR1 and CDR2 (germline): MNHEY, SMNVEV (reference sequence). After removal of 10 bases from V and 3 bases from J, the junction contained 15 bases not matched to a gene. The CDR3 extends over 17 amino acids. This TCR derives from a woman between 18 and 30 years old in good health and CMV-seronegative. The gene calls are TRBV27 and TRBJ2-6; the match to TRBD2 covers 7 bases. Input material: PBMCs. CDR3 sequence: CATSLAGDLLGANVLTF. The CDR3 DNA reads TGTGCCACCTCCTTAGCGGGCGATCTTCTTGGGGCCAACGTCCTGACTTTC.